The following is a TCR beta chain sequence with its context. CDR3 length equals 15 residues. V was clipped by 4 bases and J by 4 bases; unmatched bases: 9. This sample was included in a study of blood T cell repertoires in COVID-19. Study summary: T cells, B-cell-depleted T cells, or PBMCs supplied cDNA or gDNA.

Original processing notes: The assay estimated nucleated cells by amplifying reference gene primers. This table comes from immunoSEQ multiplex PCR, and its TCRdb copy is limited to in-frame clones, with some not included. V and J calls and clone size are copied from that table; D and trimming were computed from the DNA. The data hold 200,000 to 300,000 clones, with approximately 80% observed a single time. This clonotype was obtained from an elderly man with acute or convalescent COVID-19. The chain employs TRBV23-1 and TRBJ2-7, with 8 positions matching TRBD1. TRBV23-1 is an ORF; its function is uncertain. The sequencing sample was made of peripheral blood. The CDR3 DNA sequence: TGCGCCAGCAGTCCTCCGGGACAGGCTTTTTACGAGCAGTACTTC. Protein: CASSPPGQAFYEQYF.